The subject of this entry is one T cell receptor (beta chain). This CDR3 region has 17 residues. Germline CDR1 is LGHNT and CDR2 is FRNRAP. The source of the sample is a study of blood T cells in healthy people across ages. It was with a sample-barcoded 5' primer and a J-beta primer mix that a second PCR of about 7 to 12 cycles was run. Every sample gave at least 2.5 million paired-end reads containing CDR3. From the 5' RACE reads, TCRdb called clonotypes with MiXCR, one entry per CDR3 protein. The data show fewer than 900,000 distinct CDR3 sequences, roughly 41% seen once. The sample consisted of blood. The rearrangement joins TRBV12-5 to TRBJ2-4; 8 bases line up with TRBD2. The end of the DNA aligns better with TRBJ2-5, so the J call may be wrong. The sequence was collected from a woman aged 60 to 75 in good health. CDR3 nucleotides: TGTGCTAGTGGTTCCCGAGGGACCGGGGGGGGCCAAGAGACCCAGTACTTC. This translates into CASGSRGTGGGQETQYF.